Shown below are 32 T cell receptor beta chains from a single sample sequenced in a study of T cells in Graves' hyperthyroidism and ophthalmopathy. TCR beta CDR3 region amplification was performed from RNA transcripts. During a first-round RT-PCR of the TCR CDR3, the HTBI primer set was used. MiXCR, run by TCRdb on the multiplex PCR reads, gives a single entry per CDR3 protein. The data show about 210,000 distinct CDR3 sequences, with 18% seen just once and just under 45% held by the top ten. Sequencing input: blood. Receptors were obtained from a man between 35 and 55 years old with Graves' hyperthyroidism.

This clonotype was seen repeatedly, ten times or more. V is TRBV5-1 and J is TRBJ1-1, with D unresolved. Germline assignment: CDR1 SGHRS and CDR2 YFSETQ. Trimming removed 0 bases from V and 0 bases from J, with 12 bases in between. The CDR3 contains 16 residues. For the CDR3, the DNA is TGCGCCAGCAGCTTGGTATTGGGCAGAATGAACACTGAAGCTTTCTTT. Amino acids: CASSLVLGRMNTEAFF.

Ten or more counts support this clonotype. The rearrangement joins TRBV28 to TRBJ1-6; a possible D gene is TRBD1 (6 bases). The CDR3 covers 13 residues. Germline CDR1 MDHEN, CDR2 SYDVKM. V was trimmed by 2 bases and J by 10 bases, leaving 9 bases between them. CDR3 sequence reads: CASSLRGASPLHF. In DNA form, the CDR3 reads TGTGCCAGCAGTTTAAGGGGGGCGTCACCCCTCCACTTT. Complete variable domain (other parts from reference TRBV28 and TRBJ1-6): DVKVTQSSRYLVKRTGEKVFLECVQDMDHENMFWYRQDPGLGLRLIYFSYDVKMKEKGDIPEGYSVSREKKERFSLILESASTNQTSMYLCASSLRGASPLHFGNGTRLTVT.

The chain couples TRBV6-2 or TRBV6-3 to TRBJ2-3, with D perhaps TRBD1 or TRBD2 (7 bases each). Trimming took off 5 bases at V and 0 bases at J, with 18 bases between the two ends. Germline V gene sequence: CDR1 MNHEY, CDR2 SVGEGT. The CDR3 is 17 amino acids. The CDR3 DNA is TGTGCCAGCAGTCCGAGGGGGGGGACAGCTAGCACAGATACGCAGTATTTT. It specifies CASSPRGGTASTDTQYF.

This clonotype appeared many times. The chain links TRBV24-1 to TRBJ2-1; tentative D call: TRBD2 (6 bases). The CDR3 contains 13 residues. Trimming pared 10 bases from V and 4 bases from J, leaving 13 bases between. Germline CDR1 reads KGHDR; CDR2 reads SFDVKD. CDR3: CATSRGEYNEQFF. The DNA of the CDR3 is TGTGCCACTTCGCGCGGGGAATACAATGAGCAGTTCTTC.

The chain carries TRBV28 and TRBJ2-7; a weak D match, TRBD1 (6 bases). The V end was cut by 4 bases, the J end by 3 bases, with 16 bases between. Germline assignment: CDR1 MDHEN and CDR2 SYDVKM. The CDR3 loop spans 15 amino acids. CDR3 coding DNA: TGTGCCAGCAGTTCCTCCCCCGGGACAAACTACGAGCAGTACTTC. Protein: CASSSSPGTNYEQYF.

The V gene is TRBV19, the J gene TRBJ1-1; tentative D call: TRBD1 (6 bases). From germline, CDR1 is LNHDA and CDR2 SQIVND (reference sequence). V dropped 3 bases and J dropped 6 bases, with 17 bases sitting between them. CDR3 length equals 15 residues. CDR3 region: CASSMGGHRRAEAFF. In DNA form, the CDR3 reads TGTGCCAGTAGTATGGGGGGACACCGCCGGGCTGAAGCTTTCTTT.

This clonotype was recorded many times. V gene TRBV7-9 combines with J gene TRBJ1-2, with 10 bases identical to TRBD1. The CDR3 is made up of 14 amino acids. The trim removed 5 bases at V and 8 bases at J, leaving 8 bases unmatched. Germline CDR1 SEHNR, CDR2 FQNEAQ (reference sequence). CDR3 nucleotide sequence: TGTGCCAGCAGCGAGGGACAGGGGCTTCGAGGCTACACCTTC. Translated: CASSEGQGLRGYTF.

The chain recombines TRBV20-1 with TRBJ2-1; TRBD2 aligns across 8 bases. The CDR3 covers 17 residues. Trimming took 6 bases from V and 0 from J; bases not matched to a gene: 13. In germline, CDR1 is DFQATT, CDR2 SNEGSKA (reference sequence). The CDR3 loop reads CSATLAGRLFSYNEQFF. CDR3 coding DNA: TGCAGTGCGACCTTAGCGGGGAGACTTTTCTCCTACAATGAGCAGTTCTTC.

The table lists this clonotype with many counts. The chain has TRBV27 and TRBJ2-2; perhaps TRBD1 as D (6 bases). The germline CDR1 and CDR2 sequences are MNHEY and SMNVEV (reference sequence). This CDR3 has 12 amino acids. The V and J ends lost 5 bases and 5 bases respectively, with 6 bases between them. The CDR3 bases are TGTGCCAGCAGTGACAGGACCGGGGAGCTGTTTTTT. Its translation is CASSDRTGELFF.

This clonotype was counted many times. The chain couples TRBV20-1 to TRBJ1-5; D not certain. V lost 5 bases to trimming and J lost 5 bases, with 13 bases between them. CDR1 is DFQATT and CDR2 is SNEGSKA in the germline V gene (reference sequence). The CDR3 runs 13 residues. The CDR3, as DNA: TGCAGTGCTCCTACAAGTGACGATCAGCCCCAGCATTTT. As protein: CSAPTSDDQPQHF.

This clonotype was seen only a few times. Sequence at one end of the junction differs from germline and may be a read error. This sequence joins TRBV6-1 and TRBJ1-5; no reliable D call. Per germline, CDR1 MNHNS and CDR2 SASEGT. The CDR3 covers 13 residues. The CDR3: CASREGGNQPQHF. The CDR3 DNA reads TGTGCCAGCAGAGAAGGAGGCAATCAGCCCCAGCATTTT.

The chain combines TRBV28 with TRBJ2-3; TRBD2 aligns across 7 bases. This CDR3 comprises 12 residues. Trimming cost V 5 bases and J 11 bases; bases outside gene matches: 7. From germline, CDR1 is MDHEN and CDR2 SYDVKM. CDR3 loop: CASSLGWEGQYF. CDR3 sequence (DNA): TGTGCCAGCAGTCTAGGGTGGGAGGGGCAGTATTTT.

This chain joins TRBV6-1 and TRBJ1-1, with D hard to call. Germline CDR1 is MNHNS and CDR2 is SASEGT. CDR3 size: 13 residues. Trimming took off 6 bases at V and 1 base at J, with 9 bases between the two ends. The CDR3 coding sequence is TGTGCCAGCAGGGTCCATCCGAACACTGAAGCTTTCTTT. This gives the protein CASRVHPNTEAFF.

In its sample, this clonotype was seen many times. In DNA, the CDR3 is TGTGCCAGCAGCTTAGACTGGAGCTCCTACGAGCAGTACTTC. It translates to CASSLDWSSYEQYF. The V call is TRBV11-1, the J call TRBJ2-7; D remains unclear. Germline CDR1 reads SGHAT; CDR2 reads FQDESV (reference sequence). The CDR3 is 14 residues long. V lost 1 base to trimming and J lost 0 bases, with 7 bases between them.

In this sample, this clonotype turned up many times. The CDR3 sequence: CASSLGTGGLQTQYF. CDR3 sequence (DNA): TGCGCCAGCAGCCTAGGGACAGGGGGCCTTCAGACCCAGTACTTC. The V call is TRBV5-1, the J call TRBJ2-5, with 12 positions matching TRBD1. This CDR3 is 15 amino acids long. V was pared by 4 bases and J by 6 bases, with 7 bases of the junction left unmatched. Germline values: CDR1 SGHRS, CDR2 YFSETQ.

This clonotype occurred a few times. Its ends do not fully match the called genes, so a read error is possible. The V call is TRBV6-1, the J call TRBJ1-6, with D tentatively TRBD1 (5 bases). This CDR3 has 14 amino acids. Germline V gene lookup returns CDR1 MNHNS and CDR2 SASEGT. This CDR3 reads CASSPGTYNSPPHF. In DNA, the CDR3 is TGTGCCAGCAGTCCCGGGACCTATAATTCACCCCCCCACTTT.

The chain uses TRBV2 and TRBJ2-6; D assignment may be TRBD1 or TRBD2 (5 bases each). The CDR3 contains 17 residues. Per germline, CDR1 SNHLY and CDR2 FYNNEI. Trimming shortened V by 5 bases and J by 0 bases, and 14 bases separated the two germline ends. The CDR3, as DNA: TGTGCCAGCAGTCGGGACGGAATTAACTCTGGGGCCAACGTCCTGACTTTC. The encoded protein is CASSRDGINSGANVLTF.

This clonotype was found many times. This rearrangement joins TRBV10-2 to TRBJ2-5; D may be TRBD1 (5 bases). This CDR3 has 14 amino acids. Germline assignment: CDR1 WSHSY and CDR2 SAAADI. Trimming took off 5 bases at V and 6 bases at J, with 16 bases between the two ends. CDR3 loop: CASSPVQGKQTQYF. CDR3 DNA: TGCGCCAGCAGTCCGGTCCAGGGTAAACAGACCCAGTACTTC.

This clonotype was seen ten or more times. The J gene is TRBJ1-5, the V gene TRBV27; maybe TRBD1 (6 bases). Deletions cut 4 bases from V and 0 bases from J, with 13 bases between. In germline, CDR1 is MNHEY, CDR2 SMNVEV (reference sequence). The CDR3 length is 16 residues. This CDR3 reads CASSSLGAYSNQPQHF. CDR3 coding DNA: TGTGCCAGCAGTTCGTTGGGGGCTTATAGCAATCAGCCCCAGCATTTT.

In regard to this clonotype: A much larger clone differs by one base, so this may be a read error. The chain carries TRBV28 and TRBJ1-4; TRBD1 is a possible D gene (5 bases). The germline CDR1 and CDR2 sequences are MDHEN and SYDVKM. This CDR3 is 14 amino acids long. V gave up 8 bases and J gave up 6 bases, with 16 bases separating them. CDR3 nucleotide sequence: TGTGCCAGCGGCCGGGGGGGGTGGGATGAAAAACTGTTTTTT. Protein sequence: CASGRGGWDEKLFF.

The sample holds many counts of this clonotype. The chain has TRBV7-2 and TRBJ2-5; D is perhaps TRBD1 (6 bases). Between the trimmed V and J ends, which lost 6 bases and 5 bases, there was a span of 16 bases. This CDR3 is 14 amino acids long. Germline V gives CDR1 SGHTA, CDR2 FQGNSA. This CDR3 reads CASSDSWGPETQYF. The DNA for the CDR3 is TGTGCCAGCAGTGACAGTTGGGGGCCGGAGACCCAGTACTTC.

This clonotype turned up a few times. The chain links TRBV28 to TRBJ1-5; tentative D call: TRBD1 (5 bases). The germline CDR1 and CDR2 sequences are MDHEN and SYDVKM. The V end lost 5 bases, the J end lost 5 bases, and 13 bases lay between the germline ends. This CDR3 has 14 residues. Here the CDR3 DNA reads TGTGCCAGCAGTCCCTCAGGGAGTGATCAGCCCCAGCATTTT. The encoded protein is CASSPSGSDQPQHF.

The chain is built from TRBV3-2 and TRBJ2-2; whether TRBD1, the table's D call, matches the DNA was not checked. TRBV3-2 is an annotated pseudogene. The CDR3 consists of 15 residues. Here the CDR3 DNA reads TGTGCCAGCAGCCATGGGACAGCTAACACCGGGGAGCTGTTTTTT. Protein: CASSHGTANTGELFF.

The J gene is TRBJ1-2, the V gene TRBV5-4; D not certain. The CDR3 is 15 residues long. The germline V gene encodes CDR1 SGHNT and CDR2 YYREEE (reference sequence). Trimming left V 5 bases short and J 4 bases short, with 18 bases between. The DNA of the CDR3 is TGTGCCAGCAGACCCGACTTTTGGCGCCCCTATGGCTACACCTTC. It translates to CASRPDFWRPYGYTF.

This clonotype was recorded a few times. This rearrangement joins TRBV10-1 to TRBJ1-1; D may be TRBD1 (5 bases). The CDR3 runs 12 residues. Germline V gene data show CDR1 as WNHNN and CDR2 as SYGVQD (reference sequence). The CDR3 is CATQGFGTEAFF. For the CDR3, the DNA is TGCGCAACGCAGGGATTCGGCACTGAAGCTTTCTTT.

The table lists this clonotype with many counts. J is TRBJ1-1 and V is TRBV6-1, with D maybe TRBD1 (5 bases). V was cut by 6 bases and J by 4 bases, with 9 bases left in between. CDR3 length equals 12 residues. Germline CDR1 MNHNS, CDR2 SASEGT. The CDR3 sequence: CASRKGSTEAFF. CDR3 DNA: TGTGCCAGCAGAAAGGGGTCCACTGAAGCTTTCTTT.

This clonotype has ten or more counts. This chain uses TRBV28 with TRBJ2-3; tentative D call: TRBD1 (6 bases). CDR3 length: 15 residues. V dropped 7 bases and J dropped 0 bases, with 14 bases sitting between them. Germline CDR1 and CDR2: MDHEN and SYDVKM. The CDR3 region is CASTTTGWSTDTQYF. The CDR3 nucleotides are TGTGCCAGCACTACAACAGGGTGGAGCACAGATACGCAGTATTTT.

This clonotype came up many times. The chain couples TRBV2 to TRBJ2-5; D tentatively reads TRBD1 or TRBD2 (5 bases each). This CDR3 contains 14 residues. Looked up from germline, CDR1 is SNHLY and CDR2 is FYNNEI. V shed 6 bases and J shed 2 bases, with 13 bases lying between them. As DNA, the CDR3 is TGTGCCAGCAGACTCGTTGGGGGACAAGAGACCCAGTACTTC. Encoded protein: CASRLVGGQETQYF.

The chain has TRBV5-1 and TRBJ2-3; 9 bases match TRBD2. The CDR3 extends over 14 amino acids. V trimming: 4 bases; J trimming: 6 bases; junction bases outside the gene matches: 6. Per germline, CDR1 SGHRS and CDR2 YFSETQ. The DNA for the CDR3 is TGCGCCAGCAGCCCGGGACTAGCAGGGGATACGCAGTATTTT. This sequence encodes CASSPGLAGDTQYF.

The CDR3, as DNA: TGTGCCAGCAGGCTAGCGGGACTCGAGCAGTACTTC. Protein: CASRLAGLEQYF. V gene TRBV6-1 combines with J gene TRBJ2-7, with 9 bases matching TRBD2. Germline-derived CDR1 and CDR2 are MNHNS and SASEGT. J gave up 6 bases and V 6 bases, and 3 bases lay outside the gene matches. The length of the CDR3 is 12 residues.

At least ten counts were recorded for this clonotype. The CDR3 reads CSARAGTAGTDTQYF. In DNA, the CDR3 is TGCAGTGCTAGAGCCGGGACGGCCGGCACAGATACGCAGTATTTT. V is TRBV20-1 and J is TRBJ2-3; D is possibly TRBD1 or TRBD2 (5 bases each). Per germline, CDR1 DFQATT and CDR2 SNEGSKA (reference sequence). The V end was cut by 1 base, the J end by 1 base, with 12 bases between. The CDR3 consists of 15 residues.

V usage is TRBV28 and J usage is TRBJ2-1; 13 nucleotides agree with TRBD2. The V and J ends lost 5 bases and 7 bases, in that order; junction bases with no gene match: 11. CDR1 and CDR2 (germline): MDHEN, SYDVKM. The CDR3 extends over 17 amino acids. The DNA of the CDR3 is TGTGCCAGCAGTCCCTTACCGGGACTAGCGGGGAGTAATGAGCAGTTCTTC. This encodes CASSPLPGLAGSNEQFF.